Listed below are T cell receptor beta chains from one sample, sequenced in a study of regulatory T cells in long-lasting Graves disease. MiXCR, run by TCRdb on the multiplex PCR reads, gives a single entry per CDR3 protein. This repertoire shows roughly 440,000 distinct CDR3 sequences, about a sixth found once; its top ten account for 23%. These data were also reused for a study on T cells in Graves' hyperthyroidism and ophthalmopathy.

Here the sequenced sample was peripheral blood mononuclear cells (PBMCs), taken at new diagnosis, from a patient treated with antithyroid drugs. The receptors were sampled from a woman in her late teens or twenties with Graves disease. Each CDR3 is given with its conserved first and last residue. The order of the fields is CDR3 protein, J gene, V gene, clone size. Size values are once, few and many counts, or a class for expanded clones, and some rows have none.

CSAELAGGGGETQYF TRBJ2-5 TRBV20-1 few
CASSLDGALETQYF TRBJ2-5 TRBV7-2 NA
CASTSLTGASYEQYF TRBJ2-7 TRBV7-9 many
CASSFASHTHEQYF TRBJ2-7 TRBV27 many
CAISAPGQGLRYTEAFF TRBJ1-1 TRBV10-3 NA
CASRNRDSYGYTF TRBJ1-2 TRBV27 few
CASSLRTGGVSAAFF TRBJ1-1 TRBV28 few
CASSLKGPNTEAFF TRBJ1-1 TRBV7-9 many
CASSLREGAYEQYF TRBJ2-7 TRBV7-9 few
CASRDHGRNNEQFF TRBJ2-1 TRBV25-1 NA
CASSLRTSGRDTQYF TRBJ2-3 TRBV27 many
CASSPPADYEQYF TRBJ2-7 TRBV11-2 many
CASSPTSGSVNEQFF TRBJ2-1 TRBV19 few